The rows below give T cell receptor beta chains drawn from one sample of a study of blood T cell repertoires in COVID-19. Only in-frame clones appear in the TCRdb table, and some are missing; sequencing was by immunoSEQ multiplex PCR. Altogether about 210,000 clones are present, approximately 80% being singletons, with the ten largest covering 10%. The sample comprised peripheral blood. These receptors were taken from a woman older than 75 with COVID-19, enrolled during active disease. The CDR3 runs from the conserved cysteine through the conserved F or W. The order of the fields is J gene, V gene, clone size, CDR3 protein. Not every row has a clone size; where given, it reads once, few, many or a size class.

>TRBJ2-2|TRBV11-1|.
CASSGGYTGELFF
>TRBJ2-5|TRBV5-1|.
CASSLWGTGEETQYF
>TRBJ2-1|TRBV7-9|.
CASSRNRDRKNNEQFF
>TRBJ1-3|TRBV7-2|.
CASSLEGSGNTIYF
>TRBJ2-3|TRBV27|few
CASSFLAGRTDTQYF
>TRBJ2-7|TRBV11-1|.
CASSKDIYYEQYF
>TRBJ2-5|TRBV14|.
CASSYGTGQETQYF
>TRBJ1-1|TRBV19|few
CASSIGQKAMNTEAFF
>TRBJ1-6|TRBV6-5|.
CASRTVKSDNSPLHF
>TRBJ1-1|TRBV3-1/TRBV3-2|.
CASSRRTGKNTEAFF
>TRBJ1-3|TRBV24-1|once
CATSMASGNTIYF
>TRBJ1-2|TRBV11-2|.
CASSPQGNYGYTF
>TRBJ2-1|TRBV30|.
CAGNSGPYNEQFF
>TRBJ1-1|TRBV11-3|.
CASSSGEGMNTEAFF
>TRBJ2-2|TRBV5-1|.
CATFRENTGELFF
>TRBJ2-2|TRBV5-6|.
CASSLLVAANTGELFF
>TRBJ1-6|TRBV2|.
CASSGSQAGNSPLHF
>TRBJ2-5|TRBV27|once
CASSLLAGGGLGKTQYF
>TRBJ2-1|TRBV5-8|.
CASSLSYNEQFF
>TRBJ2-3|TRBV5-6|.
CASSFASGSTDTQYF
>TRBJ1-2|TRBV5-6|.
CASSLAGTGTYGYTF
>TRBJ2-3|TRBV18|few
CASLPSLTDTQYF
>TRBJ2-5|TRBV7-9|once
CASSRGAKETQYF
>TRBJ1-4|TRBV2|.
CASRGTGVSNEKLFF
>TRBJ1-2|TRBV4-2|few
CASSQAGTGDGYTF
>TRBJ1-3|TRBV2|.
CATSTGSSGNTIYF
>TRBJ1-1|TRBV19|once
CASSGQAVANTEAFF
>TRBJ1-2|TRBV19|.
CASRGTGGRFGYTF
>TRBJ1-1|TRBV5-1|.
CASSFLGAFDTEAFF
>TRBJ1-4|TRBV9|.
CASSDTGGNEKLFF
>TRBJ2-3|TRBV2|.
CASSVGGTTDTQYF
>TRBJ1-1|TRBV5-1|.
CASSLPTVQGARTEAFF
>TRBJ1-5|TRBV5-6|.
CASSLRGVNQPQHF
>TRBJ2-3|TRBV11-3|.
CASSLRGTQYF
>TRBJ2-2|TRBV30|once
CAWSGLGLAGGGTGELFF
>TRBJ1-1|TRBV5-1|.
CASSRDMNTEAFF
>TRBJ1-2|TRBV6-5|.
CASSSQLGQFGYTF
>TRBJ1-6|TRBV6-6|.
CASSPTSGSPLHF
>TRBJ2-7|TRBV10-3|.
CAISEPGQGAYEQYF
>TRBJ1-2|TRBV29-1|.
CSVGGQGAYGYTF
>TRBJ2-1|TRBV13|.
CASSTRGGFSYNEQFF
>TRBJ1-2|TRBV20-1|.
CSASLQGADGYGYTF
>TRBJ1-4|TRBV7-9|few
CASSWDRGNEKLFF
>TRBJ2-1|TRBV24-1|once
CATSLTGGSSYNEQFF
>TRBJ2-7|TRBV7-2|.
CASSLVGGGVGEQYF
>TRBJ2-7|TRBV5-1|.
CASSLGVRGPSAEQYF
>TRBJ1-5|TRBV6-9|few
CAGGSNQPQHF
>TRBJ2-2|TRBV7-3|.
CASSSLQGVGELFF
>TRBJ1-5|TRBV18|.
CASSPPQGSNQPQHF
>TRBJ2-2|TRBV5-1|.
CASSLPGTGDPGELFF
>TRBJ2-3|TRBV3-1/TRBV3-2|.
CASSQTSGGTDTQYF
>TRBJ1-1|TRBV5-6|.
CASSLGQQTEAFF